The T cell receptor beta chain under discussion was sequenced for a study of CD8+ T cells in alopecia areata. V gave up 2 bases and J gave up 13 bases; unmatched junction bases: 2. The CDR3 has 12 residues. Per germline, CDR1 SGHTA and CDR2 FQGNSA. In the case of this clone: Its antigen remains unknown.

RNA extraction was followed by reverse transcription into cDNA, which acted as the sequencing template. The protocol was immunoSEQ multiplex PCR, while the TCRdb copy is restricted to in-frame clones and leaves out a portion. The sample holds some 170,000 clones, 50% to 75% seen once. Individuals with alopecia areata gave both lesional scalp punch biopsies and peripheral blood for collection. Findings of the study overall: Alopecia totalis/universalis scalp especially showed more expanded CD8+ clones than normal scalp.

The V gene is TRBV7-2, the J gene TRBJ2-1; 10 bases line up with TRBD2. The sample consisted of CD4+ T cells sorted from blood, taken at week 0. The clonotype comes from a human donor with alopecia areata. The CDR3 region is CASSLLAGGQFF. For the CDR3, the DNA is TGTGCCAGCAGCTTATTAGCGGGGGGACAGTTCTTC.